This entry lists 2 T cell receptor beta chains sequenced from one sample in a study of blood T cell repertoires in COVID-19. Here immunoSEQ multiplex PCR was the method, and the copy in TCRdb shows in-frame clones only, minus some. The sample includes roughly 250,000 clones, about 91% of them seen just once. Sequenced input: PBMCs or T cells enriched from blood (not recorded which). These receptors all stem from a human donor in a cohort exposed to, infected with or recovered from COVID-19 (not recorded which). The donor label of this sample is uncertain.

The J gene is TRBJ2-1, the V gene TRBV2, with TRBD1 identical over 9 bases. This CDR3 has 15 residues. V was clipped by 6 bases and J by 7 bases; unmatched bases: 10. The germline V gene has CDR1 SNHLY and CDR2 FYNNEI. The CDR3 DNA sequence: TGTGCCAGCAGGACCGGGACAGGGTTGGGGAATGAGCAGTTCTTC. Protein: CASRTGTGLGNEQFF.

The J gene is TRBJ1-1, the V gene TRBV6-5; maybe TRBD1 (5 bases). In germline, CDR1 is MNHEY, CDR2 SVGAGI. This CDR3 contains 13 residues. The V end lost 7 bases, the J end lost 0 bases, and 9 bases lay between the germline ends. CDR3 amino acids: CASTKGLNTEAFF. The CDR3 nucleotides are TGTGCCAGCACCAAGGGGTTGAACACTGAAGCTTTCTTT.